These 25 T cell receptor beta chains came from one sample sequenced in a study of blood T cells in healthy people across ages (dated by TCRdb to between 2014 and 2016). Library preparation employed 5' RACE. TCRdb shows the sequencer as Illumina HiSeq 2500. The second PCR ran for about 7 to 11 cycles and used a J-beta primer mix along with a sample-barcoded 5' primer. TCRdb took the public reads, trimmed them with fastp at Q25, ran MiXCR for clone calling and kept in-frame beta chains. Every entry covers one CDR3 protein and lists the most common genes and DNA from its rows. This sample is represented by about 640,000 distinct CDR3 sequences; roughly 53% of them were singletons. Approximately 37% of the sample lies in the top ten. Sample: blood. The receptors here all came from a man in his 60s in good health.

The chain links TRBV3-1 to TRBJ1-4, with D perhaps TRBD1 (6 bases). CDR3 length: 15 residues. Germline V gene sequence: CDR1 LGHDT, CDR2 YNNKEL (reference sequence). V shed 0 bases and J shed 8 bases, with 13 bases lying between them. The CDR3 protein is CASSQEIGGLEKLFF. CDR3 bases: TGTGCCAGCAGCCAAGAAATAGGGGGTCTGGAAAAACTGTTTTTT.

This clonotype has a single count. The rearrangement uses TRBV10-1 and TRBJ2-5; a possible D gene is TRBD2 (5 bases). Trimming cost V 4 bases and J 5 bases, with 17 bases left between them. Germline lookup yields CDR1 WNHNN and CDR2 SYGVQD (reference sequence). The CDR3 runs 15 residues. The CDR3 spells CASSAQIRPGETQYF. Written as DNA, the CDR3 is TGCGCCAGCAGTGCCCAGATTAGACCGGGGGAGACCCAGTACTTC.

The chain couples TRBV29-1 to TRBJ1-1; 9 bases fit TRBD1. CDR1 is SQVTM and CDR2 is ANQGSEA in the germline V gene. The CDR3 is 13 amino acids. V was clipped by 4 bases and J by 4 bases; unmatched bases: 4. CDR3 coding DNA: TGCAGCGTTGGGGGACAGGGAGCCACTGAAGCTTTCTTT. This encodes CSVGGQGATEAFF.

As to this clonotype: The germline gene is not matched at one end of the junction; a read error may be the cause. The chain is built from TRBV11-2 and TRBJ2-5; D perhaps matches TRBD2 (5 bases). Germline V gene data show CDR1 as SGHAT and CDR2 as FQNNGV. This CDR3 comprises 13 residues. The CDR3 region has the DNA TGTGCCAGCAGCTTAGCCCACGGGGAGACCCGGTACTTC. It is translated as CASSLAHGETRYF.

This clonotype was seen only a few times. CDR3 sequence: CASSVGVDSTDTQYF. The DNA of the CDR3 is TGTGCCAGCAGCGTAGGGGTAGACTCTACAGATACGCAGTATTTT. The J gene is TRBJ2-3, the V gene TRBV9; D is unclear. Germline values: CDR1 SGDLS, CDR2 YYNGEE. V gave up 0 bases and J gave up 3 bases, with 11 bases separating them. The CDR3 loop spans 15 amino acids.

This clonotype was observed at least ten times. This chain joins TRBV20-1 and TRBJ2-5, with 13 bases fitting TRBD2. After removal of 5 bases from V and 3 bases from J, the junction contained 0 bases not matched to a gene. From germline, CDR1 is DFQATT and CDR2 SNEGSKA (reference sequence). The CDR3 consists of 13 residues. This CDR3 is CSAGTSGEETQYF. For the CDR3, the DNA is TGCAGTGCTGGGACTAGCGGGGAAGAGACCCAGTACTTC.

V usage is TRBV5-1 and J usage is TRBJ2-1; D assignment may be TRBD1 or TRBD2 (5 bases each). Trimming stripped 3 bases from V and 14 bases from J, with 18 bases between. CDR1 and CDR2 (germline): SGHRS, YFSETQ. CDR3 length: 13 amino acids. Here the CDR3 reads CASSSLEGSGKFF. The DNA of the CDR3 is TGCGCCAGCAGCTCTCTCGAGGGGAGTGGTAAGTTCTTC.

This clonotype has just one count. One base away lies a much larger clone, so this may be a sequencing read error. V usage is TRBV20-1 and J usage is TRBJ2-5, with TRBD2 matching over 9 bases. The CDR3 spans 15 residues. The germline V gene encodes CDR1 DFQATT and CDR2 SNEGSKA (reference sequence). This CDR3 reads CSTRGAGGGQQTQYF. The CDR3 DNA sequence: TGCAGTACTAGGGGAGCGGGGGGCGGTCAACAGACCCAGTACTTC.

This chain connects TRBV9 to TRBJ1-2, with a possible D match to TRBD1 (5 bases). Trimming left V 0 bases short and J 4 bases short, with 13 bases between. The CDR3 covers 15 residues. CDR1 SGDLS and CDR2 YYNGEE come from the germline V gene. CDR3 bases: TGTGCCAGCAGCGTAGCCCAGGGAATCGGCTATGGCTACACCTTC. As protein: CASSVAQGIGYGYTF.

The gene calls are TRBV7-2 and TRBJ2-5; no firm D call. The V and J ends lost 3 bases and 3 bases respectively, with 8 bases between them. CDR1 SGHTA and CDR2 FQGNSA come from the germline V gene. This CDR3 contains 13 residues. Here the CDR3 reads CASSFRQKETQYF. Written as DNA, the CDR3 is TGTGCCAGCAGCTTCCGCCAGAAAGAGACCCAGTACTTC. Full variable domain (rest looked up from reference TRBV7-2 and TRBJ2-5): GAGVSQSPSNKVTEKGKDVELRCDPISGHTALYWYRQSLGQGLEFLIYFQGNSAPDKSGLPSDRFSAERTGGSVSTLTIQRTQQEDSAVYLCASSFRQKETQYFGPGTRLLVL.

The count of this clonotype is one. The CDR3 coding sequence is TGTGCCAGCAGCCGAGGAGGGGCCGATACCGGGGAGCTGTTTTTT. This codes for CASSRGGADTGELFF. This chain uses TRBV11-3 with TRBJ2-2, with a possible D match to TRBD2 (6 bases). CDR1 SGHNT and CDR2 YENEEA come from the germline V gene. With 5 bases removed from V and 5 bases from J, the gap between germline ends came to 15 bases. There are 15 residues in the CDR3. The whole variable domain, remainder taken from reference TRBV11-3 and TRBJ2-2, is EAGVVQSPRYKIIEKKQPVAFWCNPISGHNTLYWYLQNLGQGPELLIRYENEEAVDDSQLPKDRFSAERLKGVDSTLKIQPAELGDSAVYLCASSRGGADTGELFFGEGSRLTVL.

The chain carries TRBV12-3 or TRBV12-4 and TRBJ2-5; D tentatively reads TRBD1 or TRBD2 (6 bases each). V lost 1 base and J 5 bases, leaving 23 bases between the germline ends. The CDR3 is 18 residues long. This CDR3 reads CASSLVAGRGQSGETQYF. In nucleotides, the CDR3 is TGTGCCAGCAGTTTAGTTGCTGGGCGGGGACAAAGTGGGGAGACCCAGTACTTC.

The chain joins TRBV4-2 to TRBJ2-7, with 14 bases matching TRBD2. Germline CDR1 is LGHNA and CDR2 is YNFKEQ. The length of the CDR3 is 15 residues. The V gene end was trimmed by 3 bases and the J gene end by 4 bases; junction bases not matched to a gene: 2. CDR3 nucleotides: TGTGCCAGCAGCCACGGGACTAGCGGGGGTTACGAGCAGTACTTC. It yields the protein CASSHGTSGGYEQYF.

This chain joins TRBV29-1 and TRBJ2-5, with D tentatively TRBD1 (5 bases). The CDR3 runs to 11 residues. Germline CDR1 SQVTM, CDR2 ANQGSEA. The V and J ends lost 5 bases and 5 bases respectively, with 9 bases between them. The CDR3 here is CSVSQGETQYF. The CDR3 region has the DNA TGCAGCGTTTCGCAGGGTGAGACCCAGTACTTC.

The chain links TRBV20-1 to TRBJ1-5; maybe TRBD1 (6 bases). Germline V CDR1 and CDR2: DFQATT, SNEGSKA (reference sequence). The CDR3 has 13 amino acids. Deletions cut 5 bases from V and 0 bases from J, with 8 bases between. CDR3 loop: CSAQGYSNQPQHF. Here the CDR3 DNA reads TGCAGTGCTCAGGGGTATAGCAATCAGCCCCAGCATTTT.

This chain joins TRBV5-6 and TRBJ2-5, with 8 positions matching TRBD2. Germline V lookup: CDR1 SGHDT, CDR2 YYEEEE. CDR3 length: 14 residues. V was clipped by 4 bases and J by 6 bases; unmatched bases: 8. CDR3 nucleotides: TGTGCCAGCAGCGGGGGACTAGGCCAGAAGACCCAGTACTTC. It yields the protein CASSGGLGQKTQYF.

The gene calls are TRBV27 and TRBJ2-7; D is uncertain. The length of the CDR3 is 13 residues. Germline CDR1 and CDR2: MNHEY and SMNVEV (reference sequence). Deletions cut 6 bases from V and 4 bases from J, with 13 bases between. In DNA, the CDR3 is TGTGCCAGCAGCACCCGAGCTGGTTACGAGCAGTACTTC. This sequence encodes CASSTRAGYEQYF.

This clonotype was observed many times. This sequence joins TRBV6-6 and TRBJ1-1, with D uncertain. Germline lookup yields CDR1 MNHNY and CDR2 SVGAGI (reference sequence). V was pared by 7 bases and J by 3 bases, with 6 bases between. This CDR3 has 11 residues. Written as DNA, the CDR3 is TGTGCCAGCATAAGGGACACTGAAGCTTTCTTT. Translated, it gives CASIRDTEAFF.

This clonotype has just one count. The chain employs TRBV6-1 and TRBJ1-6; unclear D gene. This CDR3 is built from 15 residues. Germline loops: CDR1 MNHNS, CDR2 SASEGT. V lost 1 base, J lost 5 bases, and 9 bases lay in between. This CDR3 reads CASSEEPGDNSPLHF. CDR3 nucleotide sequence: TGTGCCAGCAGTGAAGAACCTGGGGATAATTCACCCCTCCACTTT.

This chain uses TRBV5-6 with TRBJ1-6, with D unclear. Germline V CDR1 and CDR2: SGHDT, YYEEEE. This CDR3 is 15 amino acids long. V lost 3 bases and J 10 bases, leaving 17 bases between the germline ends. The CDR3 nucleotides read TGTGCCAGCAGCTCTTTCGCCGGGATTGGGTCACCCCTCCACTTT. Its translation: CASSSFAGIGSPLHF.

The table lists this clonotype with a few counts. The chain is built from TRBV4-2 and TRBJ2-5; the match to TRBD2 covers 12 bases. Germline values: CDR1 LGHNA, CDR2 YNFKEQ. The CDR3 covers 16 residues. V dropped 1 base and J dropped 2; count of bases not matched to a gene: 2. CDR3 coding DNA: TGTGCCAGCAGCCAAGTAGGGACTAGCGGGCAAGAGACCCAGTACTTC. Amino acid sequence: CASSQVGTSGQETQYF.

This sequence joins TRBV7-2 and TRBJ2-3, with 10 bases lining up with TRBD2. Per germline, CDR1 SGHTA and CDR2 FQGNSA. The CDR3 sequence is 16 residues long. J gave up 6 bases and V 5 bases, and 11 bases lay outside the gene matches. The CDR3 nucleotides read TGTGCCAGCAGCCCAAACGGACTAGCGGCCGGGGATACGCAGTATTTT. This translates into CASSPNGLAAGDTQYF.

The chain uses TRBV7-2 and TRBJ1-6; the D is unclear. The CDR3 is made up of 16 amino acids. V lost 8 bases, J lost 9 bases, and 23 bases lay in between. From germline, CDR1 is SGHTA and CDR2 FQGNSA. Here the CDR3 reads CASRATQVLESSPLHF. Written as DNA, the CDR3 is TGTGCCAGCCGAGCTACTCAGGTCTTGGAGAGTTCACCCCTCCACTTT.

The chain couples TRBV5-1 to TRBJ2-3, with TRBD2 as a possible D gene (7 bases). Germline V gene lookup returns CDR1 SGHRS and CDR2 YFSETQ. V lost 0 bases and J 3 bases, leaving 11 bases between the germline ends. This CDR3 is 15 amino acids long. CDR3 region: CASSLAGGQTDTQYF. The CDR3 region has the DNA TGCGCCAGCAGCTTGGCCGGGGGGCAGACAGATACGCAGTATTTT.

V and J are TRBV6-6 and TRBJ1-1; TRBD1 matches at 10 bases. The V segment lost 4 bases and the J segment 4 bases; nucleotides outside the gene matches: 3. Germline V CDR1 and CDR2: MNHNY, SVGAGI (reference sequence). This CDR3 contains 14 residues. The CDR3 loop reads CASSWTGGGTEAFF. The DNA for the CDR3 is TGTGCCAGCAGTTGGACAGGGGGAGGCACTGAAGCTTTCTTT.